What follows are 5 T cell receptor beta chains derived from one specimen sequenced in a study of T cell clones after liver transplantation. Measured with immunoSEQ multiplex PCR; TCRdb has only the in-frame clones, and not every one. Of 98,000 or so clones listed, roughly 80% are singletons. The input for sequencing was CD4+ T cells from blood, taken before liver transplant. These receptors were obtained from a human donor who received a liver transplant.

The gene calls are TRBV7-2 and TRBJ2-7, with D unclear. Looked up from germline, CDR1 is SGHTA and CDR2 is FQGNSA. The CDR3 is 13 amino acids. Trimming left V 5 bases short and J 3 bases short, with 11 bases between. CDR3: CASSKGVNYEQYF. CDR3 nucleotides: TGTGCCAGCAGCAAGGGCGTCAACTACGAGCAGTACTTC.

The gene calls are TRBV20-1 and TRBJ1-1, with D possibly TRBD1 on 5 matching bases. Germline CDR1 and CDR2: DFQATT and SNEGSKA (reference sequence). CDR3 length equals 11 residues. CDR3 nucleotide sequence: TGCAGGGGGGGGATGGGCACTGAAGCTTTCTTT. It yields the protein CRGGMGTEAFF.

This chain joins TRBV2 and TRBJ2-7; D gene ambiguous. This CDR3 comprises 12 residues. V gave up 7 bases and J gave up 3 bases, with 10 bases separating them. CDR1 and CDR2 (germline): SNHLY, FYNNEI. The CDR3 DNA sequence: TGTGCCAGCACGGCGACCCGCTACGAGCAGTACTTC. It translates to CASTATRYEQYF.

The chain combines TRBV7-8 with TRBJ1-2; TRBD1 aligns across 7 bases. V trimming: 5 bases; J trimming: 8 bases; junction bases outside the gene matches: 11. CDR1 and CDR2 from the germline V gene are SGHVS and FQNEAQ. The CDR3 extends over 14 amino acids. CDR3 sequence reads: CASSLTGEIYGYTF. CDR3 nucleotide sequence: TGTGCCAGCAGCCTAACAGGGGAGATTTACGGCTACACCTTC.

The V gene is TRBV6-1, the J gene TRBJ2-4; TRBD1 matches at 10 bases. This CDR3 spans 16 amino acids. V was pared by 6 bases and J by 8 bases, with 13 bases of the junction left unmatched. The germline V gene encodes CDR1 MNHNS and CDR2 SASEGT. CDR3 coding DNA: TGTGCCAGCAGGGAAAGACAGGGGGCGGCTTGGGACATTCAGTACTTC. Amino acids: CASRERQGAAWDIQYF.